Following are 20 T cell receptor gamma chains from one sample sequenced in a study of in vitro expanded adult blood gammadelta T cells. TCRdb reran clone calling via CATT on the 5' RACE reads. The sample has hundreds of gamma-chain clones, roughly an eighth seen once; the top ten hold 28%. After expansion, live CD3+ TCRgammadelta+ Vgamma9+ Vdelta2+ T cells were sorted by FACS. PBMC were pulsed for one day with roughly 0.92 uM zoledronate, then washed three times. Cultures were expanded for about 15 days, with IL-2 added every 3 to 4 days. These TCRs are of unknown antigen specificity. This material consisted of gamma-delta T cells from peripheral blood expanded in culture, taken from an in vitro culture stimulated with zoledronate. These receptor sequences come from an adult in good health.

On this clone: A read error is possible here, since a much larger clone lies one base away. This chain uses TRGV9 with TRGJP. TCRdb leaves out the J gene; it was filled in here by matching the DNA to germline. The J segment lost 2 bases and the V segment lost 5 bases, leaving 6 bases of the junction unmatched. CDR1 is GITISATS, CDR2 ISYDGTV, per germline (reference sequence). There are 17 residues in the CDR3. The CDR3 sequence: CALWAPWQELGKKIKVF. In DNA, the CDR3 is TGTGCCTTGTGGGCGCCGTGGCAAGAGTTGGGCAAAAAAATCAAGGTATTT.

This clone is large in the sample. V and J are TRGV10 and TRGJP2. TRGV10 is recorded as an ORF, its role being uncertain. V shed 8 bases and J 4 bases; nucleotides not matched to a gene: 5. CDR3 length equals 13 residues. CDR3 bases: TGTGCTGCGTGGGACCCTAGTGATTGGATCAAGACGTTT. The encoded protein is CAAWDPSDWIKTF.

By share of the sample, this clone is large. The sample has other DNA sequences that encode this CDR3 too. Here the CDR3 reads CALWEVTELGKKIKVF. Written as DNA, the CDR3 is TGTGCCTTGTGGGAGGTGACAGAGTTGGGCAAAAAAATCAAGGTATTT. The chain links TRGV9 to TRGJP. CDR1 and CDR2 from the germline V gene are GITISATS and ISYDGTV (reference sequence). The CDR3 runs 16 residues. V was pared by 0 bases and J by 6 bases, with 2 bases of the junction left unmatched.

This clone is large in the sample. The identical CDR3 is also encoded by other nucleotide sequences in the sample. V and J are TRGV9 and TRGJP. The length of the CDR3 is 16 residues. Per germline, CDR1 GITISATS and CDR2 ISYDGTV (reference sequence). J lost 7 bases, V lost 0 bases, and 3 bases had no gene match. CDR3 coding DNA: TGTGCCTTGTGGGAGGTGCCGGAGTTGGGCAAAAAAATCAAGGTATTT. It is translated as CALWEVPELGKKIKVF.

In regard to this clone: A read error is the likely source, as a far larger clone sits one nucleotide away. The V gene is TRGV8, the J gene TRGJ1 or TRGJ2. The J gene is absent in TCRdb and was assigned here via DNA matching to germline. The length of the CDR3 is 13 residues. V lost 6 bases to trimming and J lost 4 bases; unmatched junction nucleotides: 9. From germline, CDR1 is VENAVY and CDR2 YDSYNSRV. CDR3 region: CATWPGSYYKKLF. Written as DNA, the CDR3 is TGTGCCACCTGGCCCGGGTCCTATTATAAGAAACTCTTT.

By share of the sample, this clone is large (0.1 to 1%). V and J are TRGV10 and TRGJ1 or TRGJ2. TRGV10 carries the ORF label, with uncertain function. This CDR3 is 11 amino acids long. The V and J ends lost 10 bases and 3 bases, in that order; junction bases with no gene match: 4. The DNA of the CDR3 is TGTGCTGCGTCTGTTTATTATAAGAAACTCTTT. The encoded protein is CAASVYYKKLF.

This clone is labeled large (0.1 to 1%). This sample also contains other DNA sequences that code for the same CDR3. The gene calls are TRGV9 and TRGJP. V lost 2 bases to trimming and J lost 4 bases; unmatched junction nucleotides: 2. This CDR3 contains 16 residues. Germline lookup yields CDR1 GITISATS and CDR2 ISYDGTV (reference sequence). The DNA of the CDR3 is TGTGCCTTGTGGGAGGCTCAAGAGTTGGGCAAAAAAATCAAGGTATTT. It translates to CALWEAQELGKKIKVF.

This clone counts as large (0.1 to 1%). The chain employs TRGV9 and TRGJP. The CDR3 runs 14 residues. In germline, CDR1 is GITISATS, CDR2 ISYDGTV (reference sequence). The V gene end was trimmed by 6 bases and the J gene end by 5 bases; junction bases not matched to a gene: 1. CDR3 sequence reads: CALWKELGKKIKVF. The CDR3 DNA reads TGTGCCTTGTGGAAAGAGTTGGGCAAAAAAATCAAGGTATTT.

Judged by abundance, this clone is large. The V gene is TRGV9, the J gene TRGJP. CDR1 GITISATS and CDR2 ISYDGTV come from the germline V gene (reference sequence). The CDR3 length is 16 residues. Losses at the gene ends were 0 bases for V and 7 bases for J; bases not matched to a gene: 3. For the CDR3, the DNA is TGTGCCTTGTGGGAGGTGATGGAGTTGGGCAAAAAAATCAAGGTATTT. It codes for CALWEVMELGKKIKVF.

This clone is categorized as large (0.1 to 1%). The chain employs TRGV9 and TRGJP. Germline V gene sequence: CDR1 GITISATS, CDR2 ISYDGTV (reference sequence). The CDR3 sequence is 15 residues long. V lost 3 bases and J lost 7; bases outside the gene matches: 3. DNA of the CDR3: TGTGCCTTGTGGGAGACCGAGTTGGGCAAAAAAATCAAGGTATTT. Translation: CALWETELGKKIKVF.

This clone was observed a handful of times. Other DNA sequences of this sample code for an identical CDR3. The chain links TRGV9 to TRGJP. Germline V gene sequence: CDR1 GITISATS, CDR2 ISYDGTV (reference sequence). Losses at the gene ends were 2 bases for V and 5 bases for J; bases not matched to a gene: 3. The CDR3 has 16 residues. The CDR3 is CALWEGEELGKKIKVF. The CDR3 DNA reads TGTGCCTTGTGGGAGGGAGAAGAGTTGGGCAAAAAAATCAAGGTATTT.

J is TRGJP1 and V is TRGV9. CDR1 GITISATS and CDR2 ISYDGTV come from the germline V gene (reference sequence). V shed 3 bases and J 0 bases; nucleotides not matched to a gene: 1. The CDR3 spans 14 residues. CDR3 residues: CALWENTTGWFKIF. In DNA, the CDR3 is TGTGCCTTGTGGGAGAATACCACTGGTTGGTTCAAGATATTT.

This clone is classed as large (0.1 to 1%). The V gene is TRGV9, the J gene TRGJP. This CDR3 contains 15 residues. Germline CDR1 reads GITISATS; CDR2 reads ISYDGTV (reference sequence). V shed 2 bases, J shed 11 bases, and the junction held 6 bases outside the gene matches. In DNA form, the CDR3 reads TGTGCCTTGTGGGAGGCCGGGCTGGGCAAAAAAATCAAGGTATTT. Translated, it gives CALWEAGLGKKIKVF.

This clone is judged large. The identical CDR3 is also encoded by other nucleotide sequences in the sample. CDR3 DNA sequence: TGTGCCTTGTGGGAGGGCCGGCAAGAGTTGGGCAAAAAAATCAAGGTATTT. This sequence encodes CALWEGRQELGKKIKVF. The V call is TRGV9, the J call TRGJP. V shed 2 bases, J shed 2 bases, and the junction held 3 bases outside the gene matches. CDR1 GITISATS and CDR2 ISYDGTV come from the germline V gene (reference sequence). The CDR3 extends over 17 amino acids.

Points on this clone: A clone one base away is much larger, so this may be a read error. V usage is TRGV10 and J usage is TRGJ1 or TRGJ2. TCRdb does not report a J gene; here it was assigned by matching the DNA to germline references. TRGV10 is an ORF, and what it does is uncertain. This CDR3 has 10 residues. The ends lost 9 bases at V and 10 bases at J; junction bases unmatched: 7. CDR3 nucleotides: TGTGCTGCGTGTACTTCAAAGAAACTCTTT. This sequence encodes CAACTSKKLF.

About this clone: Since a far larger clone is one base different, this is likely a read error. J is TRGJP and V is TRGV9. No J gene is reported in TCRdb; it was inferred here by comparing the DNA with germline. Germline V gene data show CDR1 as GITISATS and CDR2 as ISYDGTV (reference sequence). The CDR3 is 17 residues long. CDR3 protein: CALWEGRQDLGKKIKVF. CDR3 DNA sequence: TGTGCCTTGTGGGAGGGCCGGCAAGATTTGGGCAAAAAAATCAAGGTATTT.

Concerning this clone itself: A junction boundary mismatches the germline segment, possibly from a read error. The chain carries TRGV9 and TRGJP. The J gene, absent from TCRdb, was called here by matching the DNA to germline. The CDR3 is made up of 17 amino acids. The germline CDR1 and CDR2 sequences are GITISATS and ISYDGTV (reference sequence). The CDR3 region is CAVWEVVKELGKKIKVF. CDR3 nucleotides: TGTGCCGTGTGGGAGGTAGTGAAGGAGTTGGGCAAAAAAATCAAGGTATTT.

By proportion, this clone is medium-sized (0.01 to 0.1%). The genes are TRGV9 and TRGJP. V dropped 0 bases and J dropped 9; count of bases not matched to a gene: 2. CDR3 length equals 15 residues. The germline V gene has CDR1 GITISATS and CDR2 ISYDGTV (reference sequence). The CDR3 is CALWEVVLGKKIKVF. Written as DNA, the CDR3 is TGTGCCTTGTGGGAGGTGGTGTTGGGCAAAAAAATCAAGGTATTT.

This clone was counted a few times. The gene calls are TRGV9 and TRGJP. Assignment of the J gene here rests on matching the DNA to germline, because TCRdb gives none. Germline V gives CDR1 GITISATS, CDR2 ISYDGTV (reference sequence). Losses at the gene ends were 4 bases for V and 7 bases for J; bases not matched to a gene: 4. This CDR3 is 15 amino acids long. CDR3 DNA: TGTGCCTTGTGGGAAATGGAGTTGGGCAAAAAAATCAAGGTATTT. Translated, it gives CALWEMELGKKIKVF.

By frequency in the sample, this clone is large. The chain is built from TRGV9 and TRGJP. V shed 2 bases, J shed 7 bases, and the junction held 2 bases outside the gene matches. This CDR3 has 15 amino acids. Germline V CDR1 and CDR2: GITISATS, ISYDGTV (reference sequence). Here the CDR3 reads CALWEGELGKKIKVF. The CDR3 DNA is TGTGCCTTGTGGGAGGGGGAGTTGGGCAAAAAAATCAAGGTATTT.